The next 8 T cell receptor beta chains were all read from a single sample in a study of tumor and adjacent non-tumor tissue in lung cancer. TCRbeta libraries were built with three rounds of nested PCR, modified from ARM-PCR. TCRdb passed the multiplex PCR reads through MiXCR, listing each CDR3 protein once. The table has approximately 120,000 distinct CDR3 sequences, roughly 75% seen once. This sample's RNA came from whole unsorted tissue. Input material: lung tumor tissue. These receptors all come from a woman between 55 and 75 years old with non-small cell lung cancer.

The J gene is TRBJ1-1, the V gene TRBV20-1, with TRBD1 as a possible D gene (5 bases). With 4 bases removed from V and 4 bases from J, the gap between germline ends came to 19 bases. Germline CDR1 DFQATT, CDR2 SNEGSKA (reference sequence). The CDR3 length is 15 residues. CDR3 sequence reads: CSAKDGRGRVTEAFF. The CDR3, as DNA: TGCAGTGCTAAAGATGGGAGGGGCCGGGTCACTGAAGCTTTCTTT.

The count of this clonotype is one. CDR3 bases: TGTGCCAGTAGCCCCCTCTTAGGGGGGGGACACTCCAATGAGCAGTTCTTC. This translates into CASSPLLGGGHSNEQFF. The chain carries TRBV11-2 and TRBJ2-1; TRBD2 might be the D (7 bases). The ends were cut back, 9 bases at V and 6 bases at J, with 27 bases in the middle. The V gene's germline CDR1 is SGHAT and CDR2 FQNNGV. The CDR3 spans 17 residues.

CDR3 nucleotide sequence: TGTGCCAGCAGCTTAGAGTTGACTGGCAGGTGTCATAATGCGCAATTCTTC. Translation: CASSLELTGRCHNAQFF. The rearrangement uses TRBV11-3 and TRBJ2-1; no reliable D call. The V gene's germline CDR1 is SGHNT and CDR2 YENEEA. Trimming took 0 bases from V and 16 from J, leaving 28 bases between them. CDR3 length: 17 amino acids.

This chain joins TRBV12-3 or TRBV12-4 and TRBJ2-7; D might be TRBD2 (8 bases). The CDR3 spans 15 residues. Trimming shortened V by 11 bases and J by 6 bases, and 26 bases separated the two germline ends. The CDR3 loop is CAGGIQGTRIIEQYF. The CDR3 nucleotides are TGTGCCGGCGGTATACAGGGGACTAGGATAATCGAGCAGTACTTC.

In regard to this clonotype: A read error may explain this, as a much larger clone is one base away. V and J are TRBV13 and TRBJ1-2; no clear D. Trimming cost V 4 bases and J 8 bases, with 11 bases left between them. Germline values: CDR1 PRHDT, CDR2 FYEKMQ (reference sequence). This CDR3 is 12 amino acids long. The CDR3 here is CASSWVQGGYTF. Here the CDR3 DNA reads TGTGCCAGCAGCTGGGTACAAGGAGGCTACACCTTC.

The V gene is TRBV5-6, the J gene TRBJ1-2, with 11 bases lining up with TRBD1. The germline V gene has CDR1 SGHDT and CDR2 YYEEEE. The V gene end was trimmed by 5 bases and the J gene end by 9 bases; junction bases not matched to a gene: 12. The CDR3 has 15 residues. CDR3 coding DNA: TGTGCCAGCAGTCTCCGGACAGGGGGCTGGTATAGCTACACCTTC. Encoded protein: CASSLRTGGWYSYTF. The full variable domain, rest sourced from reference TRBV5-6 and TRBJ1-2, is DAGVTQSPTHLIKTRGQQVTLRCSPKSGHDTVSWYQQALGQGPQFIFQYYEEEERQRGNFPDRFSGHQFPNYSSELNVNALLLGDSALYLCASSLRTGGWYSYTFGSGTRLTVV.

The chain joins TRBV11-2 to TRBJ2-5; no reliable D call. Germline V gives CDR1 SGHAT, CDR2 FQNNGV. V lost 6 bases and J lost 5, with 13 bases in between. The CDR3 runs to 13 residues. CDR3 sequence (DNA): TGTGCCAGCAGTTTTACCAGTGGGGAGACCCAGTACTTC. Protein: CASSFTSGETQYF.

Turning to this clonotype: A clone one base away is much larger, so this may be a read error. The chain has TRBV20-1 and TRBJ2-2; TRBD2 is a possible D gene (6 bases). Germline V gene sequence: CDR1 DFQATT, CDR2 SNEGSKA (reference sequence). V was shortened by 5 bases and J by 7 bases, with 17 bases between the two germline ends. The CDR3 is made up of 14 amino acids. CDR3 DNA sequence: TGCAGTGCTTCGGAGGGGCAGTACAACGGGGAGCTGTTTTTT. It encodes CSASEGQYNGELFF.